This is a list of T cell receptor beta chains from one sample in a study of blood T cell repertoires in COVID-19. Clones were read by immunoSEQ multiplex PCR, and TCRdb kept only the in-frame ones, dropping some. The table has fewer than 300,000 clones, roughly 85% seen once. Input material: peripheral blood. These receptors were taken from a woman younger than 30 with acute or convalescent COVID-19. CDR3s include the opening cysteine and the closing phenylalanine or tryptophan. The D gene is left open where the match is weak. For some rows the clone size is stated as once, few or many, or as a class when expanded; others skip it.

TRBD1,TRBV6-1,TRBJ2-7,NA,TGTGCCAGCAGTAAAGGACAGGGGGCGAGGCCGTCCAACGAGCAGTACTTC,CASSKGQGARPSNEQYF
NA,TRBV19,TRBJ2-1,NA,TGTGCCACCACCCCCCTCGGGCGGGGGCACAATGAGCAGTTCTTC,CATTPLGRGHNEQFF
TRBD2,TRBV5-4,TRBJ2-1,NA,TGTGCCAGCAGCTTCCGGACTAGTTCGGCCTACAATGAGCAGTTCTTC,CASSFRTSSAYNEQFF
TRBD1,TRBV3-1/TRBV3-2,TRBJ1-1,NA,TGTGCCAGCAGCCAATGGGGACAGGAAGCTTTCTTT,CASSQWGQEAFF
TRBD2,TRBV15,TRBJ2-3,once,TGTGCCACCAGCACCCGGACTAGCGGGAACTCAGATACGCAGTATTTT,CATSTRTSGNSDTQYF
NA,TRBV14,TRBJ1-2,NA,TGTGCCAGCAGCCAAAGCCTGAACTATGGCTACACCTTC,CASSQSLNYGYTF
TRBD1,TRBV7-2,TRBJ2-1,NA,TGTGCCAGCAGCTTAGGGTTAGGGACAGGGGGATACAATGAGCAGTTCTTC,CASSLGLGTGGYNEQFF
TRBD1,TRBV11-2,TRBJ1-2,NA,TGTGCCAGCAGCTCCCAGACAGGGAATGGCTATGGCTACACCTTC,CASSSQTGNGYGYTF
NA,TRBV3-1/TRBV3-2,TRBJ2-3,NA,TGTGCCAGCAGCCAAGGGGGCCCAGATACGCAGTATTTT,CASSQGGPDTQYF
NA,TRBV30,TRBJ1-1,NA,TGTGCCTGGAGTGTGGACACGAACACTGAAGCTTTCTTT,CAWSVDTNTEAFF
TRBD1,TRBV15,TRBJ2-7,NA,TGTGCCACCAGCATGGGACAGGGCGGCAACGAGCAGTACTTC,CATSMGQGGNEQYF
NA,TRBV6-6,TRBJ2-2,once,TGTGCCAGCAGCATACAGGGTGGGAACACCGGGGAGCTGTTTTTT,CASSIQGGNTGELFF
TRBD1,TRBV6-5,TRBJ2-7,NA,TGTGCCAGCATTGCTGGGACAGCCGGGTTCTACGAGCAGTACTTC,CASIAGTAGFYEQYF
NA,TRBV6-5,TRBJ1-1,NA,TGTGCCAGCAGTTACTCCTGGGAGAAAACTGAAGCTTTCTTT,CASSYSWEKTEAFF
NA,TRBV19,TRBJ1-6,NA,TGTGCCAGTAGCCCCCAGGGGTCACCCCTCCACTTT,CASSPQGSPLHF
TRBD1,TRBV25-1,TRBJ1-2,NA,TGTGCCAGCAGTGAATCGGGACAGGGGTATGGCTACACCTTC,CASSESGQGYGYTF
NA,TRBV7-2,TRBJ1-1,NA,TGTGCCAGCAGCTTAGCGGGCGAAGGTCCCGCTTTCTTT,CASSLAGEGPAFF
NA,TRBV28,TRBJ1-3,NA,TGTGCCAGTGCCGGGAACACCATATATTTT,CASAGNTIYF
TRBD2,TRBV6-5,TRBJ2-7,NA,TGTGCCAGCAGTTCATTACTAGCGGGCGAGCAGTACTTC,CASSSLLAGEQYF
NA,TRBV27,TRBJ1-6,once,TGTGCCAGCAGCAGTTTGGATAATTCACCCCTCCACTTT,CASSSLDNSPLHF
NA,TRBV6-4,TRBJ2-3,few,TGTGCCAGCAGCCCTATAGTCGGTAGCACAGATACGCAGTATTTT,CASSPIVGSTDTQYF
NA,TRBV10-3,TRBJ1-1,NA,TGTGCCATCAGTGACCCCTTTGGACAAACCTTGAACACTGAAGCTTTCTTT,CAISDPFGQTLNTEAFF
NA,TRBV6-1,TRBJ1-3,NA,TGTGCCAGCAGTGAATGGGGGGGAACTGGAAACACCATATATTTT,CASSEWGGTGNTIYF
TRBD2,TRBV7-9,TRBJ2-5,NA,TGTGCCAGCAGGCTAGCGGGAGCCCAAGAGACCCAGTACTTC,CASRLAGAQETQYF
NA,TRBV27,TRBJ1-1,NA,TGTGCCAGCAGTTCCGGGGGGCTAGGAACTGAAGCTTTCTTT,CASSSGGLGTEAFF
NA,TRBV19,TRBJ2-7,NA,TGTGCCAGCGGCGGGCAGGCCAGCTACGAGCAGTACTTC,CASGGQASYEQYF
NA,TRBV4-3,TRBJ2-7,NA,TGCGCCAGCAGCCCCCGACCAAGCGAGCGGTACGAGCAGTACTTC,CASSPRPSERYEQYF
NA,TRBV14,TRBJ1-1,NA,TGTGCCAGCAGCCAAGAGAGGGTGACTGAAGCTTTCTTT,CASSQERVTEAFF
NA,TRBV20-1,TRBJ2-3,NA,TGCAGTGCTAGTGGTTTACGGCAGGGGATCACAGATACGCAGTATTTT,CSASGLRQGITDTQYF
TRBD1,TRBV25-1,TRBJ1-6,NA,TGTGCCAGCAGTGAAGCGACAGGGGCTTATTCACCCCTCCACTTT,CASSEATGAYSPLHF
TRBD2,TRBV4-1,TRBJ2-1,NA,TGCGCCAGCAGCCAAGGTCCGGGACTAGCGGCTGAGCAGTTCTTC,CASSQGPGLAAEQFF
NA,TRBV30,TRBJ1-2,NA,TGTGCCTCCACCGGGGTTAGTGACTATGGCTACACCTTC,CASTGVSDYGYTF
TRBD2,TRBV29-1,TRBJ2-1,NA,TGCAGCGTTGGGACTAGCGGGAAGGGGTACAATGAGCAGTTCTTC,CSVGTSGKGYNEQFF
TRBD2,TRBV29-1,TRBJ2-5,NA,TGCAGCGTCGCAAGACTAGCGGGAGGGCCGGGGGAGACCCAGTACTTC,CSVARLAGGPGETQYF
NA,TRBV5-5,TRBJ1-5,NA,TGTGCCAGCAGCTTGGCGGCTACAGGGTACAATCAGCCCCAGCATTTT,CASSLAATGYNQPQHF
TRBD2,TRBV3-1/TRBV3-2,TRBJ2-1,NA,TGTGCCAGCAGCCAACAGATGACTAGCGGGAGTATTGGGGGGAATGAGCAGTTCTTC,CASSQQMTSGSIGGNEQFF
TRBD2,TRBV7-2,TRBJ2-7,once,TGTGCCAGCAGACTAGCGGGAGGGCCGGGCGAGCAGTACTTC,CASRLAGGPGEQYF
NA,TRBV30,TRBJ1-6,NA,TGTGCCTGGGTCCGGGACACCAATTCACCCCTCCACTTT,CAWVRDTNSPLHF
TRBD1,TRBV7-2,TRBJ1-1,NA,TGTGCCAGCAGCTTATGGGGACAGGGGGTGACTGAAGCTTTCTTT,CASSLWGQGVTEAFF
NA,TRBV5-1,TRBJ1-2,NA,TGCGCCAGCAGCTTGGGTGTTGGCGGAAACTATGGCTACACCTTC,CASSLGVGGNYGYTF
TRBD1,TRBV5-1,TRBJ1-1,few,TGCGCCAGCAGCTCGACAGGGGGCGGTGAAGCTTTCTTT,CASSSTGGGEAFF
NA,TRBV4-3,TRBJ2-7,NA,TGCGCCAGCAGCCAAGATTCCCGGGACGAGCAGTACTTC,CASSQDSRDEQYF